This TCR beta chain appears in the sequencing data of a study of shared clonotypes between healthy human individuals. Comment on this clone: What it binds is not known.

Losses at the gene ends were 1 base for V and 6 bases for J; bases not matched to a gene: 6. The CDR3 is 14 residues long. Germline V gene data show CDR1 as SGHTA and CDR2 as FQGNSA. Assay used: immunoSEQ multiplex PCR; TCRdb lists only in-frame clones, some missing. The sample consists of roughly 640,000 clones, 97% of them appearing once. Notes on the study in general: Tissues were not sampled, only blood, and their repertoires likely differ.

The study enrolled healthy HIV-negative adults without recent acute infections or vaccinations as donors. A split of CD4+ cells into CD45RA+ naive and CD45RA-negative memory subsets was performed. The clonotype was recovered from a woman under 40 in good health. V usage is TRBV7-2 and J usage is TRBJ2-7; 7 bases fit TRBD2. The specimen sequenced was naive CD4+ T cells sorted from blood. This sample's subset: CD45RA+ positively selected. The CDR3 protein is CASSLGGLVGEQYF. The CDR3 bases are TGTGCCAGCAGCTTAGGAGGACTAGTAGGCGAGCAGTACTTC. Drawing the rest from reference TRBV7-2 and TRBJ2-7, the complete variable domain is GAGVSQSPSNKVTEKGKDVELRCDPISGHTALYWYRQSLGQGLEFLIYFQGNSAPDKSGLPSDRFSAERTGGSVSTLTIQRTQQEDSAVYLCASSLGGLVGEQYFGPGTRLTVT.